This TCR beta chain was obtained from a study of tumour-infiltrating T cells in Burkitt lymphoma. Study-wide background: Productive clonality predicted overall and progression-free survival.

Germline V gene data show CDR1 as SGDLS and CDR2 as YYNGEE. Trimming shortened V by 4 bases and J by 7 bases, and 9 bases separated the two germline ends. There are 12 residues in the CDR3. Profiled with immunoSEQ multiplex PCR; TCRdb holds only in-frame clones, not every one. This sample yields about 5,400 clones, of which 9.9% are seen a single time; about 2% belongs to the top ten. Material for sequencing was tumor tissue. This sequence joins TRBV9 and TRBJ2-1; D is undetermined. This receptor was obtained from a human donor with diffuse large B-cell lymphoma. The CDR3 DNA reads as TGTGCCAGCAGCCCCTTTCAGAATGAGCAGTTCTTC. This sequence encodes CASSPFQNEQFF.